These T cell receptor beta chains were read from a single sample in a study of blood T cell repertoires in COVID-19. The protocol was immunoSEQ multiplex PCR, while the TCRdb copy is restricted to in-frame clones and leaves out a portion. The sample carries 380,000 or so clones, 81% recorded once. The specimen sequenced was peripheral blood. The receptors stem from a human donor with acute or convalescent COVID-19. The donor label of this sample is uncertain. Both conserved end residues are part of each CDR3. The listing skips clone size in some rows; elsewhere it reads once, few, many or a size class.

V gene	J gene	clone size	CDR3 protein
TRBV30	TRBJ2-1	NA	CAWSRRGRSYNEQFF
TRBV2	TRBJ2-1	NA	CASSKDRQSYNEQFF
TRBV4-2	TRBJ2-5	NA	CASSQGKGLAGQETQYF
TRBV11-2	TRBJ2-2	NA	CASSLDSIRTGELFF
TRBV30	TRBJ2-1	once	CAGAELAGEIEQFF
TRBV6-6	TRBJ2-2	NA	CASIPRENTGELFF
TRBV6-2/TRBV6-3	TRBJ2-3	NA	CASSYGGARDTQYF
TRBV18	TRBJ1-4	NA	CASSPGGTGGFHEKLFF
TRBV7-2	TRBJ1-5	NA	CASSSRQGTHAHRPQHF
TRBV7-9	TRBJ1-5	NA	CASSFGGVGNQPQHF
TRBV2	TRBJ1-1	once	CASSGVRRNEAFF
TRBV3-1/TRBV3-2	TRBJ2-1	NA	CASSQEVSGINNEQFF
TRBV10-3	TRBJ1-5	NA	CAIRRQYNQPQHF
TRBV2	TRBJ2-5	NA	CASRTDRHPQETQYF
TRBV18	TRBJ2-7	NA	CASSEDRVDEQYF
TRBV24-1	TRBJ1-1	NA	CATPRGQGPLRAGDTEAFF
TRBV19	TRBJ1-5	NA	CASSIRGGLQPQHF
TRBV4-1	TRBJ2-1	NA	CASRTSWVRDNEQFF
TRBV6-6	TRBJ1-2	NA	CASSYSDRGLVGYTF
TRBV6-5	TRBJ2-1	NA	CASSYSSYNEQFF
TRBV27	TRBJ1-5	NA	CASSSRQGAGQPQHF
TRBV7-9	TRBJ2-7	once	CASSPWTSGSYEQYF
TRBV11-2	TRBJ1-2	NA	CASSLLGQGRTANYGYTF
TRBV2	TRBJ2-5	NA	CASSEAGTSRETQYF
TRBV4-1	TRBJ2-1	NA	CASSRRSAGGSYNEQFF
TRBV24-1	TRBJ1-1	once	CATSELPTVYTEAFF
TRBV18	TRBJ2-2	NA	CASSPPTVTGELFF
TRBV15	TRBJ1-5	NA	CATSRDTGTSNQPQHF
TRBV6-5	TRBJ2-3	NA	CASSQGTSEYF
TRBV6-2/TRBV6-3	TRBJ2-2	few	CASSRSGGTGELFF
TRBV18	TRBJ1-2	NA	CASSPQAEGSGYTF
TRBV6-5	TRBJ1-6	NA	CASSYGGVYNSPLHF
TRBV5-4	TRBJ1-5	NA	CASSLGPNQPQHF
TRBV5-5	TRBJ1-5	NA	CASSRTGGSQPQHF
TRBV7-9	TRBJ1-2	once	CASSLEGYYGYTF
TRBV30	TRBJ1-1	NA	CAWSVFQGREPFF
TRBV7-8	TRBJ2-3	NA	CASSFNRDGRTF
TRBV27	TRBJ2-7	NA	CASSTRQGSYEQYF
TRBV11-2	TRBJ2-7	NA	CASSWDRNEQYF
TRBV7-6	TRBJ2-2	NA	CASSLSSVDTGELFF
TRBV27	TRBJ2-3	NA	CASSFLPSPDTQYF
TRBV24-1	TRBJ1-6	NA	CATEQRSNSPLHF
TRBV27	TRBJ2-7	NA	CASNDRRDRYEQYF
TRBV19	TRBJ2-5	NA	CASGAGATGETQYF
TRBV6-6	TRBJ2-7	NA	CASSYRGQTYEQYF
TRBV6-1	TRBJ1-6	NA	CASSEARWSPLHF
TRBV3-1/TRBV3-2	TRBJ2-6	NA	CASSQDASSGANVLTF
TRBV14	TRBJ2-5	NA	CASSQDWGGETQYF
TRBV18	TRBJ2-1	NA	CASSPRSSADNEQFF
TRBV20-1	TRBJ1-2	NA	CSASYRGTGKGDDTF
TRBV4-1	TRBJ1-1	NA	CASSRTGEGLGNTEAFF
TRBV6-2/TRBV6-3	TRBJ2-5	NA	CASSPGTSRLGAQYF
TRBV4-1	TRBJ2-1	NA	CASSQLISGSWNEQFF
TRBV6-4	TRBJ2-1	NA	CASSYRLAGFNEQFF
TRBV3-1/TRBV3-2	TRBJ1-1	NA	CASSHSFGGSEAFF
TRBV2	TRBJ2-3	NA	CASSEQVTTDTQYF
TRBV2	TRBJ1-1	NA	CASSGTGITEAFF
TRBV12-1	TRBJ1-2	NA	CASSGRTGGSYGYTF